The rows below give T cell receptor beta chains drawn from one sample of a study of PD-1 blockade in classical Hodgkin lymphoma. Repertoires were generated with immunoSEQ multiplex PCR, while TCRdb's copy carries only in-frame clones and drops some. The sample consists of tens of thousands of clones, just over 90% of them appearing once. This material consisted of peripheral blood mononuclear cells (PBMCs), taken before the fourth cycle of nivolumab. These receptors were collected from a human donor with classical Hodgkin lymphoma. CDR3s include the opening cysteine and the closing phenylalanine or tryptophan. Each record gives: V gene, clone size, D gene, J gene, CDR3 protein, CDR3 DNA. The D gene is left open where the match is weak. The size of a clone is reported for some rows only, either as once, few or many, or as a class for expanded clones.

>TRBV7-2|NA|NA|TRBJ1-5
CASSFSIDRSNQPQHF
TGTGCCAGCAGCTTCTCTATCGACAGGAGTAATCAGCCCCAGCATTTT
>TRBV28|NA|NA|TRBJ1-5
CASSLVDQPQHF
TGTGCCAGCAGTTTGGTTGATCAGCCCCAGCATTTT
>TRBV4-2|NA|NA|TRBJ1-2
CASSPWGGNYGYTF
TGTGCCAGCAGCCCGTGGGGAGGGAACTATGGCTACACCTTC
>TRBV29-1|few|NA|TRBJ1-1
CSVCSGGNTEAFF
TGCAGCGTTTGCAGTGGAGGGAACACTGAAGCTTTCTTT
>TRBV10-2|once|NA|TRBJ2-7
CASSEGKTYEQYF
TGCGCCAGCAGTGAAGGCAAAACCTACGAGCAGTACTTC
>TRBV10-3|NA|NA|TRBJ2-7
CAISEAGRKDEQYF
TGTGCCATCAGTGAGGCAGGGAGGAAGGACGAGCAGTACTTC
>TRBV14|NA|TRBD1|TRBJ1-6
CASSPGQGSILDRSPLHF
TGTGCCAGCAGCCCGGGACAGGGGAGTATCTTAGATCGTTCACCCCTCCACTTT
>TRBV10-3|NA|NA|TRBJ1-1
CAISESGGTEAFF
TGTGCCATCAGTGAGTCTGGAGGCACTGAAGCTTTCTTT
>TRBV4-2|NA|NA|TRBJ1-2
CASSPSGGGYTF
TGTGCCAGCAGCCCGAGCGGGGGAGGCTACACCTTC
>TRBV6-5|NA|TRBD1|TRBJ1-4
CASSYSGTVLMEKLFF
TGTGCCAGCAGTTACTCTGGGACAGTCTTGATGGAAAAACTGTTTTTT
>TRBV14|NA|TRBD1|TRBJ2-7
CASSQEGTVSYEQYF
TGTGCCAGCAGCCAAGAAGGGACAGTCTCCTACGAGCAGTACTTC
>TRBV27|NA|NA|TRBJ2-3
CASSFVDTQYF
TGTGCCAGCAGTTTTGTGGATACGCAGTATTTT
>TRBV9|NA|TRBD1|TRBJ2-2
CASNQLTGLNTGELFF
TGTGCCAGCAACCAGCTGACAGGGTTGAACACCGGGGAGCTGTTTTTT
>TRBV6-1|NA|TRBD2|TRBJ2-7
CASTSGGRSYEQYF
TGTGCCAGCACGAGCGGGGGTAGGTCTTACGAGCAGTACTTC
>TRBV5-1|NA|NA|TRBJ1-1
CASTKDLNTEAFF
TGCGCCAGCACTAAGGACCTAAACACTGAAGCTTTCTTT
>TRBV7-6|NA|NA|TRBJ2-5
CASSLVPETQYF
TGTGCCAGCAGCTTAGTTCCAGAGACCCAGTACTTC
>TRBV6-5|NA|NA|TRBJ1-1
CATNTGSEAFF
TGTGCCACCAATACAGGGTCTGAAGCTTTCTTT
>TRBV4-2|NA|TRBD1|TRBJ1-1
CASSQKTGVNTEAFF
TGTGCCAGCAGCCAAAAGACAGGGGTGAACACTGAAGCTTTCTTT
>TRBV11-2|NA|NA|TRBJ1-1
CASSPLTGRAEAFF
TGTGCCAGCAGCCCTTTGACGGGTAGGGCTGAAGCTTTCTTT
>TRBV19|NA|TRBD1|TRBJ1-5
CASSTGTGYRQPQHF
TGTGCCAGTAGTACTGGGACAGGGTACCGGCAGCCCCAGCATTTT
>TRBV19|NA|NA|TRBJ1-2
CASSMSGLGYTF
TGTGCCAGTAGTATGTCAGGCCTCGGCTACACCTTC
>TRBV30|NA|NA|TRBJ1-6
CAWSVVLYSPLHF
TGTGCCTGGAGTGTCGTTCTTTATTCACCCCTCCACTTT
>TRBV6-1|NA|TRBD1|TRBJ1-5
CASSARDRGWNQPQHF
TGTGCCAGCAGTGCAAGAGACAGGGGGTGGAATCAGCCCCAGCATTTT
>TRBV7-3|once|NA|TRBJ2-5
CASSPGSDGETQYF
TGTGCCAGCAGCCCTGGCAGCGACGGGGAGACCCAGTACTTC
>TRBV27|NA|NA|TRBJ2-3
CAAGAEDTQYF
TGTGCCGCGGGGGCGGAAGATACGCAGTATTTT
>TRBV7-8|NA|TRBD1|TRBJ1-6
CASSAGGSNSPLHF
TGTGCCAGCAGCGCAGGGGGCTCTAATTCACCCCTCCACTTT
>TRBV29-1|NA|NA|TRBJ2-4
CSVEMSGNIQYF
TGCAGCGTTGAGATGAGTGGAAACATTCAGTACTTC
>TRBV20-1|NA|NA|TRBJ2-1
CSAYSGYGQFF
TGCAGTGCGTACAGCGGGTATGGGCAGTTCTTC
>TRBV20-1|NA|NA|TRBJ1-2
CSAEQVNGYTF
TGCAGTGCTGAACAGGTGAATGGCTACACCTTC
>TRBV11-2|NA|NA|TRBJ2-5
CASSPAFGRTQETQYF
TGTGCCAGCAGCCCAGCCTTCGGTAGAACCCAAGAGACCCAGTACTTC
>TRBV18|NA|TRBD1|TRBJ2-2
CASSPMGQGARSTGELFF
TGTGCCAGCTCACCTATGGGACAGGGGGCGCGGAGCACCGGGGAGCTGTTTTTT
>TRBV7-8|NA|NA|TRBJ2-3
CASSFYRAVRTDTQYF
TGTGCCAGCAGCTTTTACAGGGCCGTACGCACAGATACGCAGTATTTT
>TRBV2|NA|TRBD1|TRBJ1-1
CASSQGDSTEAFF
TGTGCCAGCAGTCAAGGGGACAGCACTGAAGCTTTCTTT
>TRBV7-2|NA|NA|TRBJ1-4
CASSLVVLGENEKLFF
TGTGCCAGCAGCTTAGTTGTTCTGGGCGAGAATGAAAAACTGTTTTTT
>TRBV13|NA|NA|TRBJ1-3
CASGMWAGGNTIYF
TGTGCCAGCGGTATGTGGGCAGGAGGAAACACCATATATTTT
>TRBV9|once|TRBD1|TRBJ1-3
CASSPGTASGNTIYF
TGTGCCAGCAGCCCCGGGACAGCCTCTGGAAACACCATATATTTT
>TRBV7-3|NA|NA|TRBJ1-2
CASSPTGDNYGYTF
TGTGCCAGCAGCCCTACTGGGGACAACTATGGCTACACCTTC
>TRBV7-7|NA|NA|TRBJ2-1
CASSPRDKLYNEQFF
TGTGCCAGCAGCCCCCGGGACAAACTATACAATGAGCAGTTCTTC
>TRBV5-4|NA|NA|TRBJ2-7
CASSFETWGYEQYF
TGTGCCAGCAGCTTCGAGACTTGGGGTTACGAGCAGTACTTC
>TRBV5-1|NA|NA|TRBJ1-4
CASSLGVGGPDNEKLFF
TGCGCCAGCAGCTTGGGTGTAGGGGGACCTGATAATGAAAAACTGTTTTTT
>TRBV18|NA|NA|TRBJ1-2
CASSPGSNYGYTF
TGTGCCAGCTCACCAGGGTCTAACTATGGCTACACCTTC
>TRBV10-3|NA|TRBD2|TRBJ2-7
CAISSTSGVTYEQYF
TGTGCCATCAGTTCGACTAGCGGGGTTACCTACGAGCAGTACTTC
>TRBV5-1|NA|NA|TRBJ1-1
CASSSSGGLNTEAFF
TGCGCCAGCAGCTCGTCGGGGGGGCTGAACACTGAAGCTTTCTTT
>TRBV2|few|NA|TRBJ2-3
CASSVIQGGDTQYF
TGTGCCAGCAGTGTAATACAGGGTGGAGATACGCAGTATTTT
>TRBV30|NA|NA|TRBJ2-1
CAWSKSGANEQFF
TGTGCCTGGAGTAAATCAGGGGCCAATGAGCAGTTCTTC
>TRBV30|once|NA|TRBJ1-1
CAWSSGSEAEAFF
TGTGCCTGGAGCTCGGGATCAGAGGCTGAAGCTTTCTTT
>TRBV27|NA|NA|TRBJ1-2
CASSSSPGLNGYTF
NA